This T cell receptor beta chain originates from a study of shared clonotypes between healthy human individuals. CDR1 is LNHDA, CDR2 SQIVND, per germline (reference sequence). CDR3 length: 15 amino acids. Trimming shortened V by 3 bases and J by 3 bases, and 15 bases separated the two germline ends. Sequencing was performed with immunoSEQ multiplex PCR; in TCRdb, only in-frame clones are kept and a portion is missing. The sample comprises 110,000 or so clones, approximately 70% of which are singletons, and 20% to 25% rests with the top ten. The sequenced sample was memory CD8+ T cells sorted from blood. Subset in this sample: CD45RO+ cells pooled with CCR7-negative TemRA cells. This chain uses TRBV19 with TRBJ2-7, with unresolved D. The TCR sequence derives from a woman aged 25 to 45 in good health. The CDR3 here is CASSIGSSNFYEQYF. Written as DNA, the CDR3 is TGTGCCAGTAGTATTGGATCCTCCAATTTCTACGAGCAGTACTTC.